This TCR beta chain is from a study of tumor-infiltrating lymphocytes in primary liver carcinoma. cDNA specific to TCR beta was made from roughly 500 ng of total RNA, with a constant-region primer employed for priming. Generation of the TCR beta libraries relied on three nested multiplex PCR rounds using slightly modified ARM-PCR. The first two PCR rounds used TRBV1-TRBV30 forward primers with a C-beta reverse primer, 9 to 11 cycles each. TCRdb processed the multiplex PCR reads anew with MiXCR; each CDR3 protein has one entry. The sample gives 330,000 or so distinct CDR3 sequences, roughly 61% of which show up once; about 6% is in the top ten. The CDR3 is made up of 12 amino acids. Germline V CDR1 and CDR2: LGHNT, FRNRAP. V lost 6 bases, J lost 9 bases, and 7 bases stayed unmatched. RNA isolated from unsorted whole blood supplied the blood RNA, with germline DNA also extracted. A word on this clonotype: As yet, its antigen is unknown.

General study results and limits: Tumors and blood were compared for top-250-clone fraction, and tumors had the significantly higher value (p = 0.039).

The sequenced sample consisted of peripheral blood. The sequence derives from a man aged 35-49 years with primary liver carcinoma and hepatitis B virus infection. V and J are TRBV12-5 and TRBJ2-7, with 8 bases aligning to TRBD1. The CDR3 DNA reads TGTGCTAGTGGGCAGGGGGCCCACGGGCAGTACTTC. It is translated as CASGQGAHGQYF.